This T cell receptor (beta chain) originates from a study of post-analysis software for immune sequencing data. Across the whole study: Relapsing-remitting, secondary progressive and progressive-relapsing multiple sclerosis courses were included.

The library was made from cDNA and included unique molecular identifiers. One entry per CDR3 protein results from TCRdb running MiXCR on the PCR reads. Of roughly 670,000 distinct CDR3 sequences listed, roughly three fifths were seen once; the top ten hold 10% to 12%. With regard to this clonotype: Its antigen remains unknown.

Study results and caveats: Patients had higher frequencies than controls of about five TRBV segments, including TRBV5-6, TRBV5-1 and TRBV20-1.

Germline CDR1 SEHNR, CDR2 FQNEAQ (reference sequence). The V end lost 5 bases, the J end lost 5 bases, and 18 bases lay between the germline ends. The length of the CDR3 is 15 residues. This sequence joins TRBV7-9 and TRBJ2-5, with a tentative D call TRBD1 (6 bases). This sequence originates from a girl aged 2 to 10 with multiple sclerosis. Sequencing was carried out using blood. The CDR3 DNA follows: TGTGCCAGCAGCCAGACAGGCAGGGGTAGTGAGACCCAGTACTTC. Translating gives CASSQTGRGSETQYF.